These 8 T cell receptor beta chains share one sample of origin, sequenced in a study of cytomegalovirus exposure and HLA in healthy donors. The data were produced by immunoSEQ multiplex PCR, yet TCRdb's version contains in-frame clones alone and is incomplete. The sample yields tens of thousands of clones, around 95% seen once. Sequences were obtained from PBMCs. These receptor sequences come from a woman aged 18 to 35 in good health and CMV-seronegative.

V gene TRBV15 combines with J gene TRBJ1-5, with D perhaps matching TRBD1 (6 bases). Germline V CDR1 and CDR2: LNHNV, YYDKDF (reference sequence). This CDR3 region has 14 residues. V shed 6 bases and J shed 5 bases, with 14 bases lying between them. CDR3 amino acids: CATRADRIHQPQHF. The DNA of the CDR3 is TGTGCCACCAGGGCCGACAGGATTCATCAGCCCCAGCATTTT.

This clone was found once. This rearrangement joins TRBV5-5 to TRBJ1-4; D is unresolved. Trimming pared 2 bases from V and 8 bases from J, leaving 10 bases between. The germline gives CDR1 SGHKS, CDR2 YYEKEE (reference sequence). The CDR3 is made up of 13 amino acids. The CDR3 loop is CASSLLGREKLFF. The CDR3 DNA follows: TGTGCCAGCAGCTTACTAGGCAGGGAAAAACTGTTTTTT.

The genes are TRBV19 and TRBJ2-7; D might be TRBD1 (9 bases). The CDR3 is 16 residues long. Trimming removed 9 bases from V and 5 bases from J, with 26 bases in between. Germline lookup yields CDR1 LNHDA and CDR2 SQIVND (reference sequence). Here the CDR3 DNA reads TGTGCCAGCGACCCGGGGGGGACAGGGAAGTTCCACGAGCAGTACTTC. Encoded protein: CASDPGGTGKFHEQYF.

This rearrangement joins TRBV30 to TRBJ1-6, with unresolved D. Trimming left V 2 bases short and J 0 bases short, with 8 bases between. Germline CDR1 is GTSNPN and CDR2 is SVGIG (reference sequence). This CDR3 spans 15 amino acids. The DNA of the CDR3 is TGTGCCTGGAGTTACGGGAGCTCCTATAATTCACCCCTCCACTTT. Translated, it gives CAWSYGSSYNSPLHF.

The V gene is TRBV25-1, the J gene TRBJ1-2; D is uncertain. Looked up from germline, CDR1 is MGHDK and CDR2 is SYGVNS. V shed 3 bases and J shed 5 bases, with 13 bases lying between them. There are 14 residues in the CDR3. The CDR3 nucleotides are TGTGCCAGCAGTGACCCCCCCCGGGAATATGGCTACACCTTC. This translates into CASSDPPREYGYTF.

J is TRBJ2-4 and V is TRBV28; 12 nucleotides agree with TRBD1. The germline V gene has CDR1 MDHEN and CDR2 SYDVKM. After removal of 6 bases from V and 4 bases from J, the junction contained 4 bases not matched to a gene. This CDR3 is 15 amino acids long. In DNA, the CDR3 is TGTGCCAGCAGGGGGGACAGGGGGCGGAAAAACATTCAGTACTTC. It codes for CASRGDRGRKNIQYF.

This sequence joins TRBV28 and TRBJ1-3; 8 nucleotides match TRBD1. Germline trimming cut 9 bases from V and 0 bases from J; bases unmatched to any gene: 10. The CDR3 sequence is 16 residues long. Germline V gene data show CDR1 as MDHEN and CDR2 as SYDVKM. The CDR3 loop is CASSGTGFFSGNTIYF. The CDR3 DNA reads as TGTGCCAGTTCAGGGACAGGCTTTTTCTCTGGAAACACCATATATTTT. Combining the CDR3 with reference TRBV28 and TRBJ1-3 gives the whole variable domain DVKVTQSSRYLVKRTGEKVFLECVQDMDHENMFWYRQDPGLGLRLIYFSYDVKMKEKGDIPEGYSVSREKKERFSLILESASTNQTSMYLCASSGTGFFSGNTIYFGEGSWLTVV.

The chain joins TRBV30 to TRBJ2-7; the D gene is possibly TRBD2 (7 bases). Germline V gene data show CDR1 as GTSNPN and CDR2 as SVGIG (reference sequence). Trimming left V 3 bases short and J 2 bases short, with 8 bases between. This CDR3 has 12 residues. CDR3 region: CAWRGGAYEQYF. The CDR3 DNA sequence: TGTGCCTGGAGAGGGGGGGCCTACGAGCAGTACTTC.